Listed here are 27 T cell receptor beta chains from one sample, sequenced in a study of CD8 T cells in Susac syndrome. With random hexamers, reverse transcription was performed on about 0.5 to 1 ug of RNA. TCRdb reanalysed the immunoSEQ multiplex PCR reads using MiXCR and keeps one entry per CDR3 protein. The sample has roughly 100,000 distinct CDR3 sequences, roughly 96% seen once. The specimen was CD8+ T cells from PBMCs. These receptor sequences come from a human donor with Susac syndrome.

The genes are TRBV18 and TRBJ1-5, with D perhaps matching TRBD1 (6 bases). V lost 6 bases and J 5 bases, leaving 11 bases between the germline ends. This CDR3 region has 13 residues. The germline V gene encodes CDR1 KGHSH and CDR2 LQKENI. The CDR3 bases are TGTGCCAGCTCGCACAGGGAAGATCAGCCCCAGCATTTT. It codes for CASSHREDQPQHF.

V is TRBV24-1 and J is TRBJ2-1; tentative D call: TRBD2 (5 bases). Trimming took 6 bases from V and 6 from J, leaving 5 bases between them. Germline CDR1 KGHDR, CDR2 SFDVKD. The CDR3 has 11 residues. CDR3 loop: CATSRGNEQFF. CDR3 bases: TGTGCCACCAGTCGGGGCAATGAGCAGTTCTTC.

V is TRBV27 and J is TRBJ2-6, with D possibly TRBD1 on 6 matching bases. The CDR3 spans 16 residues. Germline-derived CDR1 and CDR2 are MNHEY and SMNVEV (reference sequence). Trimming removed 5 bases at V and 1 base at J, with 12 bases between. The DNA for the CDR3 is TGTGCCAGCAGTGTATTTAGGGGGTCTGGGGCCAACGTCCTGACTTTC. Translating it yields CASSVFRGSGANVLTF.

This clonotype was seen only a few times. V gene TRBV5-1 combines with J gene TRBJ2-7, with D perhaps given as TRBD1 or TRBD2 (5 bases each). This CDR3 contains 13 residues. Germline lookup yields CDR1 SGHRS and CDR2 YFSETQ. Deletions cut 6 bases from V and 1 base from J, with 11 bases between. The chain's CDR3 is CASNNGGSYEQYF. The CDR3 DNA sequence: TGCGCCAGCAACAATGGGGGATCCTACGAGCAGTACTTC.

Only one count was recorded for this clonotype. This sequence joins TRBV25-1 and TRBJ2-1; 7 nucleotides match TRBD1. Germline V gives CDR1 MGHDK, CDR2 SYGVNS. The CDR3 has 14 residues. Trimming at V came to 6 bases and at J to 9 bases, leaving 11 bases not matched to a gene. CDR3 in DNA: TGTGCCAGCAGGTCACAGGGGAGCACCAGTGAGCAGTTCTTC. Amino acid sequence: CASRSQGSTSEQFF.

The rearrangement joins TRBV12-3 or TRBV12-4 to TRBJ1-1; D is undetermined. Trimming took 3 bases from V and 6 from J, leaving 11 bases between them. The CDR3 loop spans 13 amino acids. Here the CDR3 DNA reads TGTGCCAGCAGTTTGGGTCCGAGCCCTGAAGCTTTCTTT. Translated: CASSLGPSPEAFF.

Here the CDR3 reads CASTPGLFTDTQYF. Here the CDR3 DNA reads TGTGCCAGCACCCCAGGACTTTTTACAGATACGCAGTATTTT. This rearrangement joins TRBV27 to TRBJ2-3; the D gene is possibly TRBD2 (5 bases). From germline, CDR1 is MNHEY and CDR2 SMNVEV (reference sequence). V was cut by 7 bases and J by 3 bases, with 14 bases left in between. This CDR3 has 14 residues.

This chain joins TRBV2 and TRBJ2-5, with 10 nucleotides matching TRBD2. The CDR3 runs to 18 residues. Germline V lookup: CDR1 SNHLY, CDR2 FYNNEI. The junction had 14 bases not matched to a gene; V was cut back by 6 bases and J by 1 base. In nucleotides, the CDR3 is TGTGCCAGCAGCGCAAAGGTTCCCATAGCGGGGGGCCAAGAGACCCAGTACTTC. It is translated as CASSAKVPIAGGQETQYF. Using reference TRBV2 and TRBJ2-5 for the parts outside the CDR3, the full variable domain is EPEVTQTPSHQVTQMGQEVILRCVPISNHLYFYWYRQILGQKVEFLVSFYNNEISEKSEIFDDQFSVERPDGSNFTLKIRSTKLEDSAMYFCASSAKVPIAGGQETQYFGPGTRLLVL.

The rearrangement joins TRBV12-3 or TRBV12-4 to TRBJ2-1; 11 nucleotides agree with TRBD2. CDR3 length: 15 amino acids. With V trimmed by 6 bases and J by 8 bases, 9 bases remained unmatched. Written as DNA, the CDR3 is TGTGCCAGCAGCTCGACTAGCGGGGCTGGCGATGAGCAGTTCTTC. Its translation: CASSSTSGAGDEQFF.

The rearrangement joins TRBV30 to TRBJ1-3; possibly TRBD1 for D (5 bases). CDR3 length: 13 residues. CDR1 and CDR2 (germline): GTSNPN, SVGIG (reference sequence). With 8 bases removed from V and 4 bases from J, the gap between germline ends came to 15 bases. The CDR3 DNA sequence: TGTGCCGGACCCCTCAAGGGGGGAAACACCATATATTTT. This sequence encodes CAGPLKGGNTIYF.

V and J are TRBV20-1 and TRBJ2-7; 9 bases map to TRBD2. V trimming: 1 base; J trimming: 2 bases; junction bases outside the gene matches: 9. Germline loops: CDR1 DFQATT, CDR2 SNEGSKA (reference sequence). The CDR3 covers 16 residues. CDR3: CSARGPGAGGPYEQYF. CDR3 DNA: TGCAGTGCTAGAGGCCCGGGGGCGGGGGGGCCCTACGAGCAGTACTTC.

The chain combines TRBV24-1 with TRBJ1-1; no definite D call. This CDR3 is 13 amino acids long. Trimming took off 4 bases at V and 1 base at J, with 6 bases between the two ends. From germline, CDR1 is KGHDR and CDR2 SFDVKD. Written as DNA, the CDR3 is TGTGCCACCAGTGAGCGACAGAACACTGAAGCTTTCTTT. Translated, it gives CATSERQNTEAFF.

J is TRBJ1-2 and V is TRBV6-2 or TRBV6-3; no clear D. Trimming left V 7 bases short and J 8 bases short, with 26 bases between. CDR3 size: 16 residues. Germline V gives CDR1 MNHEY, CDR2 SVGEGT. The CDR3 DNA reads TGTGCCAGCATTCGGGCCAAGGTTAATGGCTTGGGCGGCTACACCTTC. This encodes CASIRAKVNGLGGYTF.

This clonotype occurred once. CDR3 region: CASSLTSANYGYTF. As DNA, the CDR3 is TGTGCCAGCAGCTTGACAAGTGCTAACTATGGCTACACCTTC. The V and J genes are TRBV7-9 and TRBJ1-2, with no clear D. V shed 3 bases and J shed 0 bases, with 8 bases lying between them. This CDR3 is built from 14 residues. Per the germline V gene, CDR1 is SEHNR and CDR2 is FQNEAQ (reference sequence).

The rearrangement uses TRBV7-2 and TRBJ2-3, with D perhaps TRBD2 (6 bases). The CDR3 runs 15 residues. The V gene's germline CDR1 is SGHTA and CDR2 FQGNSA. The V end lost 3 bases, the J end lost 1 base, and 11 bases lay between the germline ends. CDR3 bases: TGTGCCAGCAGCTTGGGAGGACTCCGCACAGATACGCAGTATTTT. Its protein is CASSLGGLRTDTQYF.

V and J are TRBV7-2 and TRBJ1-1; 7 bases fit TRBD1. Germline V lookup: CDR1 SGHTA, CDR2 FQGNSA. This CDR3 region has 14 residues. V was clipped by 5 bases and J by 3 bases; unmatched bases: 6. The CDR3 reads CASSDRVSYTEAFF. DNA of the CDR3: TGTGCCAGCAGCGACAGGGTCTCGTACACTGAAGCTTTCTTT.

The chain recombines TRBV15 with TRBJ1-2, with no clear D. The length of the CDR3 is 15 residues. The germline V gene encodes CDR1 LNHNV and CDR2 YYDKDF (reference sequence). Trimming shortened V by 0 bases and J by 2 bases, and 10 bases separated the two germline ends. CDR3 protein: CATSRDIPGNYGYTF. The CDR3, as DNA: TGTGCCACCAGCAGAGATATTCCGGGAAACTATGGCTACACCTTC. The whole variable domain, remainder taken from reference TRBV15 and TRBJ1-2, is DAMVIQNPRYQVTQFGKPVTLSCSQTLNHNVMYWYQQKSSQAPKLLFHYYDKDFNNEADTPDNFQSRRPNTSFCFLDIRSPGLGDTAMYLCATSRDIPGNYGYTFGSGTRLTVV.

The chain employs TRBV19 and TRBJ1-1; maybe TRBD1 (6 bases). Germline V gene lookup returns CDR1 LNHDA and CDR2 SQIVND (reference sequence). Trimming shortened V by 0 bases and J by 11 bases, and 16 bases separated the two germline ends. The CDR3 sequence is 14 residues long. CDR3 sequence reads: CASSIDGTFKVAFF. The CDR3, as DNA: TGTGCCAGTAGTATAGATGGGACATTTAAGGTGGCTTTCTTT.

This sequence joins TRBV14 and TRBJ2-1; D not certain. V was cut by 3 bases and J by 10 bases, with 4 bases left in between. Germline loops: CDR1 SGHDN, CDR2 FVKESK. There are 10 residues in the CDR3. In DNA, the CDR3 is TGTGCCAGCAGCCAGGTCGAGCAGTTCTTC. It is translated as CASSQVEQFF.

The chain couples TRBV3-1 to TRBJ2-3; TRBD2 agrees at 10 bases. The CDR3 has 16 residues. CDR1 and CDR2 (germline): LGHDT, YNNKEL (reference sequence). J was trimmed by 3 bases and V by 0 bases; bases with no gene match: 3. CDR3 coding DNA: TGTGCCAGCAGCCAAGATGCGGGACTAGCGACAGATACGCAGTATTTT. As protein: CASSQDAGLATDTQYF.

The V call is TRBV6-6, the J call TRBJ1-6; D is uncertain. CDR1 and CDR2 (germline): MNHNY, SVGAGI (reference sequence). V shed 6 bases and J shed 8 bases, with 11 bases lying between them. The CDR3 is made up of 13 amino acids. In nucleotides, the CDR3 is TGTGCCAGCAGCCGCCTTTGGGATTCACCCCTCCACTTT. It encodes CASSRLWDSPLHF.

The J gene is TRBJ2-7, the V gene TRBV10-3; the match to TRBD1 covers 8 bases. This CDR3 has 15 residues. The trim removed 0 bases at V and 7 bases at J, leaving 8 bases unmatched. CDR1 is ENHRY, CDR2 SYGVKD, per germline. This CDR3 reads CAISESAAGGGEQYF. In nucleotides, the CDR3 is TGTGCCATCAGTGAGTCTGCGGCAGGGGGCGGAGAGCAGTACTTC.

This clonotype was counted once. This chain joins TRBV5-4 and TRBJ1-2; TRBD1 is a possible D gene (5 bases). The germline V gene encodes CDR1 SGHNT and CDR2 YYREEE (reference sequence). This CDR3 spans 14 amino acids. The germline V and J ends were trimmed by 1 base and 6 bases, with 13 bases remaining between them. CDR3 coding DNA: TGTGCCAGCAGCTTGTATCAGGGATGGGATGGCTACACCTTC. This translates into CASSLYQGWDGYTF.

The V and J genes are TRBV29-1 and TRBJ2-7; the D call may be TRBD1 or TRBD2 (6 bases each). Germline CDR1 and CDR2: SQVTM and ANQGSEA. The germline V and J ends were trimmed by 2 bases and 4 bases, with 12 bases remaining between them. This CDR3 is built from 13 residues. CDR3 residues: CSVESGAGYEQYF. The CDR3 coding sequence is TGCAGCGTTGAATCGGGGGCCGGGTACGAGCAGTACTTC.

This chain's CDR3 is CATSPGRKVYEQYF. The CDR3 DNA is TGTGCCACCAGTCCCGGGCGGAAGGTCTACGAGCAGTACTTC. The genes are TRBV7-8 and TRBJ2-7; no firm D call. Trimming removed 10 bases from V and 3 bases from J, with 19 bases in between. The germline V gene has CDR1 SGHVS and CDR2 FQNEAQ. CDR3 length equals 14 residues.

The genes are TRBV20-1 and TRBJ2-7; 9 bases align to TRBD1. Unmatched junction bases numbered 7, after V lost 3 bases and J lost 1 base. Germline-derived CDR1 and CDR2 are DFQATT and SNEGSKA (reference sequence). The length of the CDR3 is 15 residues. For the CDR3, the DNA is TGCAGTGCTAGCGTTCGGGACAGGGTATCCTACGAGCAGTACTTC. It yields the protein CSASVRDRVSYEQYF.

This clonotype was seen only once. The V gene is TRBV6-2 or TRBV6-3, the J gene TRBJ1-5, with D perhaps matching TRBD1 (5 bases). Germline V gene data show CDR1 as MNHEY and CDR2 as SVGEGT. Trimming pared 5 bases from V and 2 bases from J, leaving 13 bases between. This CDR3 comprises 15 residues. CDR3 nucleotides: TGTGCCAGCAGTCCGTTTGGGGGGGGCAATCAGCCCCAGCATTTT. Encoded protein: CASSPFGGGNQPQHF.